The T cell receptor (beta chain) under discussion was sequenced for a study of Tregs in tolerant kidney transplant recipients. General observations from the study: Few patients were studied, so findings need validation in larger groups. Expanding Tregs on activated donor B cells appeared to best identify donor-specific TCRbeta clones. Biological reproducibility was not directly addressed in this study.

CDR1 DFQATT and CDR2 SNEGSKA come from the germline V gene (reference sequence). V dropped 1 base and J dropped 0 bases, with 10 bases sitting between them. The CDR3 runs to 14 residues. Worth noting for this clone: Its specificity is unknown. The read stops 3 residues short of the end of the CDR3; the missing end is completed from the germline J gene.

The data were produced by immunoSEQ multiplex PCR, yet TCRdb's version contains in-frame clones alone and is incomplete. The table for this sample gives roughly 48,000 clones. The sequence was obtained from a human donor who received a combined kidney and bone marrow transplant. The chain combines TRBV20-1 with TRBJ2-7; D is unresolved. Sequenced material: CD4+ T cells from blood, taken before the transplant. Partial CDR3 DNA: TGCAGTGCTAGAGGTCCCAGAAGCTCCTACGAG. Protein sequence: CSARGPRSSYE. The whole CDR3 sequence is CSARGPRSSYEQYF.